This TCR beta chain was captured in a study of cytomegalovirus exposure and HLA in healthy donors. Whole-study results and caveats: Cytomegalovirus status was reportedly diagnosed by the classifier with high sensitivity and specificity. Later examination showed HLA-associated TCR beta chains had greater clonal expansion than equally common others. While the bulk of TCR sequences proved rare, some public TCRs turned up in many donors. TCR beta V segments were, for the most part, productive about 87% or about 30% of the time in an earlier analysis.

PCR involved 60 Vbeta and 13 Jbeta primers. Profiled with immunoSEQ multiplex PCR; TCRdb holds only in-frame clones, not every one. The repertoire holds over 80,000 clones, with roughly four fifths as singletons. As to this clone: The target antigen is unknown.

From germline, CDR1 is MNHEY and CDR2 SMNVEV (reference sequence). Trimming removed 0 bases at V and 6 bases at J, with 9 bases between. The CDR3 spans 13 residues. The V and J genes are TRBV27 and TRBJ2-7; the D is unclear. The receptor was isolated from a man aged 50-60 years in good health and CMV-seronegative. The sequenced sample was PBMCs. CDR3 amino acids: CASSLSMAGEQYF. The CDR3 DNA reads TGTGCCAGCAGTTTATCTATGGCAGGCGAGCAGTACTTC.